The source of this T cell receptor beta chain is a study of response to subunit inactivated influenza vaccine. Per the germline V gene, CDR1 is SGHRS and CDR2 is YFSETQ. V trimming: 9 bases; J trimming: 3 bases; junction bases outside the gene matches: 11. The CDR3 has 15 amino acids. MiXCR, run by TCRdb on the RT-PCR reads, gives a single entry per CDR3 protein. The repertoire holds 400,000 to 550,000 distinct CDR3 sequences, with 25% as singletons. General study points: The authors put forward the suggestion that each seasonal influenza vaccination may bring in only a limited number of new T cells.

As regards this clonotype: No antigen is known for it.

The source of this sequence is a man aged 45 to 65 who received an inactivated influenza vaccine. The material was CD4+ T cells sorted from PBMCs, obtained less than 6 days after vaccination. The chain recombines TRBV5-1 with TRBJ2-1; 8 bases match TRBD1. This CDR3 reads CATARDRGDYNEQFF. CDR3 DNA: TGCGCCACCGCCAGAGACAGGGGCGACTACAATGAGCAGTTCTTC. Full variable domain (missing parts from reference TRBV5-1 and TRBJ2-1): KAGVTQTPRYLIKTRGQQVTLSCSPISGHRSVSWYQQTPGQGLQFLFEYFSETQRNKGNFPGRFSGRQFSNSRSEMNVSTLELGDSALYLCATARDRGDYNEQFFGPGTRLTVL.